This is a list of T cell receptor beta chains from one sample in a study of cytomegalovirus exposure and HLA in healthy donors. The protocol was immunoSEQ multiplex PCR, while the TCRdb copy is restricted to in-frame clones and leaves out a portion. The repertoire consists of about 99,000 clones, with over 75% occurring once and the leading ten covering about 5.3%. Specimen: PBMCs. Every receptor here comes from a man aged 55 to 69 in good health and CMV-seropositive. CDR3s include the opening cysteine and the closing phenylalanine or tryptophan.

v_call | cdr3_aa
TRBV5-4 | CASSLGRSGMNTEAFF
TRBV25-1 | CASSDSRDGYTF
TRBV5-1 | CASSLEGQGVTDTQYF
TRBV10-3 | CAISGGQGETQYF
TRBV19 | CASSPIAGGRTKMNTEAFF
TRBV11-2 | CASSLDRGRETQYF
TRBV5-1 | CASSFSSGGNEQFF
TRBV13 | CASSLGQCRPQHF
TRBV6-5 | CASSYYTGAPNQPQHF
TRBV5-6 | CASSSRRTGGPGNTIYF
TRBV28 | CASSSSGGGYGYTF
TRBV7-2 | CASSQRANQETQYF
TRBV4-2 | CASSLAQGTNTEAFF
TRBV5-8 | CASSSGTLSTGELFF
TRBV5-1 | CASSLGGPIGELFF
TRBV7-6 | CAGSLAHRSNTIYF
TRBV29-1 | CSVTGTGGALDTQYF
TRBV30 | CAWPPGQGSEQYF
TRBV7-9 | CASSLGSDTNYGYTF
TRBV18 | CASSPLSGREETQYF
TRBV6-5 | CASSYSNGYTDTQYF
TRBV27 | CASTSGGGYGYTF
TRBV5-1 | CASSEGQYNSPLHF
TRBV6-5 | CASSYSDVQGSYEQYF
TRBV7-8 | CASSLRTSGSYNEQFF
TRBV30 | CAWTLNLDGYTF
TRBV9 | CASSPRRSRGLAGLYPPHEQYF
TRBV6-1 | CASSATGDGNTIYF
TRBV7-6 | CASSLGPGGPMETQYF
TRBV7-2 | CASSLGGQGRRQETQYF
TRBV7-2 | CASSLRRTRANEKLFF
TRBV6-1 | CASSPGETQYF
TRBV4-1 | CASSQGVRVPDEQYF
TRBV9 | CASSPRQSTDTQYF
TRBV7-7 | CASSRGTAMYQETQYF
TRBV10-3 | CAISEPTQGAPSFLF
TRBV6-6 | CASSLSGESTEAFF